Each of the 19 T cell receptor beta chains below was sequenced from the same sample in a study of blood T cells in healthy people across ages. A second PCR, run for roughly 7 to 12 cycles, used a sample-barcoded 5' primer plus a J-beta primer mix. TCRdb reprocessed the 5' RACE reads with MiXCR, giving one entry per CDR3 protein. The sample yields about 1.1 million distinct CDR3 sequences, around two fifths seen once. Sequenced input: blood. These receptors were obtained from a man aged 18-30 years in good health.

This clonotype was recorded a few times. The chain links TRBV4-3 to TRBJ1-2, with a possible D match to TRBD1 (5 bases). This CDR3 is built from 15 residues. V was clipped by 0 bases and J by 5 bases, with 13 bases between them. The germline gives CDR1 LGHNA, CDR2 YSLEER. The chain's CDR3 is CASSQELTGEYGYTF. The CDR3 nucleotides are TGCGCCAGCAGCCAAGAGCTTACAGGAGAGTATGGCTACACCTTC.

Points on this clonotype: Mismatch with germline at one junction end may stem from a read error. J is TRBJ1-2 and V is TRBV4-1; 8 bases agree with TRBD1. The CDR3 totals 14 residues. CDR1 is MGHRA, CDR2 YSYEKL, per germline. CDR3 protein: CASSQAGGNYGYTF. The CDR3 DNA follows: TGTGCCAGCAGCCAAGCAGGGGGCAACTATGGCTACACCTTC.

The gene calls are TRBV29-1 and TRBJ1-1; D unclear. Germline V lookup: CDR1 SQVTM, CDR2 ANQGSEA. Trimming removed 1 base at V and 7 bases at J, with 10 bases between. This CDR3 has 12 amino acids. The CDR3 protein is CSVEGGGSEAFF. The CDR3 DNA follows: TGCAGCGTTGAAGGTGGTGGTAGTGAAGCTTTCTTT.

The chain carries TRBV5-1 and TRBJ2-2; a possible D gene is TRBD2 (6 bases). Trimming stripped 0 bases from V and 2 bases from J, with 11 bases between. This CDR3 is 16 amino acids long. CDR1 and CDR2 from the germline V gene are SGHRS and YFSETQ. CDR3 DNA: TGCGCCAGCAGCTTGGTGGCGGGGCTTAACACCGGGGAGCTGTTTTTT. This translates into CASSLVAGLNTGELFF.

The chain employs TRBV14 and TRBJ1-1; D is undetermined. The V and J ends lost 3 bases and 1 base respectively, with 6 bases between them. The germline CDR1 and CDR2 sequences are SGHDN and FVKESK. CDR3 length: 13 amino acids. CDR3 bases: TGTGCCAGCAGCCATAGGCCGAACACTGAAGCTTTCTTT. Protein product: CASSHRPNTEAFF.

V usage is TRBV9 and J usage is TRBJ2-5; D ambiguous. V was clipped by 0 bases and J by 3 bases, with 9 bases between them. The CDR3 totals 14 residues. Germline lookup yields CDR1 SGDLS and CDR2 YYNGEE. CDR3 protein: CASSVGVGKETQYF. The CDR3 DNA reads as TGTGCCAGCAGCGTAGGGGTCGGTAAAGAGACCCAGTACTTC.

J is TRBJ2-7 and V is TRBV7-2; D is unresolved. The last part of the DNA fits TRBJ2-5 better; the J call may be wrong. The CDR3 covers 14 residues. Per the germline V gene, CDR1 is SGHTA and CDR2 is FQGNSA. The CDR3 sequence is CASSLGLGWETQYF. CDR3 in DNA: TGTGCCAGCAGCTTAGGTCTTGGGTGGGAGACCCAGTACTTC.

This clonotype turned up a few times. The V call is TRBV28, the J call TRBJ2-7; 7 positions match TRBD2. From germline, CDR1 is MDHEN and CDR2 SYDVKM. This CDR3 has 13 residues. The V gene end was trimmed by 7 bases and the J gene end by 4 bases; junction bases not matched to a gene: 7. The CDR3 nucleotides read TGTGCCAGCACTAGCGGAGCCCCTTACGAGCAGTACTTC. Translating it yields CASTSGAPYEQYF.

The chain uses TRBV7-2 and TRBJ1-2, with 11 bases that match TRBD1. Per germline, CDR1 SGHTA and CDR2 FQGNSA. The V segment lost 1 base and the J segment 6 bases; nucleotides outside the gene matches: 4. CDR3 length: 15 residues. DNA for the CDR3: TGTGCCAGCAGCTTAGTGGACAGGGGGCTAGATGGCTACACCTTC. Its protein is CASSLVDRGLDGYTF.

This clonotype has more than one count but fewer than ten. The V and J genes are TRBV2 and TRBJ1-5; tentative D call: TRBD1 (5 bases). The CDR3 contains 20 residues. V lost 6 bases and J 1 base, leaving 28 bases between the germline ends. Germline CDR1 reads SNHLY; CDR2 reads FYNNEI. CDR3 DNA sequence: TGTGCCAGCAGAGATCTCGCCTCGGACAAGGCCAAGGGGAGCAATCAGCCCCAGCATTTT. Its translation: CASRDLASDKAKGSNQPQHF.

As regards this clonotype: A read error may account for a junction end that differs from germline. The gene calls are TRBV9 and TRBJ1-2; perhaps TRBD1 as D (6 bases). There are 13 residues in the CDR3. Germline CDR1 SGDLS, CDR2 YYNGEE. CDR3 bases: TGTGTCAGCAACAAGGGGACATCCTATGGCTACACCTTC. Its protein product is CVSNKGTSYGYTF.

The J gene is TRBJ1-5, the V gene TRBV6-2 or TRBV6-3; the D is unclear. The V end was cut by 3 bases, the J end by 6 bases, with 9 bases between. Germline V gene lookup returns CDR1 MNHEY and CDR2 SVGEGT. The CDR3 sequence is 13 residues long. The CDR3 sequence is CASSYTSRQPQHF. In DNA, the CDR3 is TGTGCCAGCAGTTATACCAGCCGTCAGCCCCAGCATTTT.

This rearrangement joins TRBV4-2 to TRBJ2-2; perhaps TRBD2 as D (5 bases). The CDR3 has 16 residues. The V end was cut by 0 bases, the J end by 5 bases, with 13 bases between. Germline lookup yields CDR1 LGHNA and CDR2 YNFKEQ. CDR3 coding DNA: TGTGCCAGCAGCCAAGAAAGTCGAACGGGGACCGGGGAGCTGTTTTTT. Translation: CASSQESRTGTGELFF.

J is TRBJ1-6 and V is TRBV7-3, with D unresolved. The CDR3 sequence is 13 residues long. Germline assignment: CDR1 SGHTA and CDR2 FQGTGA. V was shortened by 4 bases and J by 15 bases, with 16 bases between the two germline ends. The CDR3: CASSSADRAVLHF. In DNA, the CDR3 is TGTGCCAGCAGCTCCGCGGATAGGGCGGTCCTCCACTTT. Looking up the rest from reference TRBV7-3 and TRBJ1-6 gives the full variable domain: GAGVSQTPSNKVTEKGKYVELRCDPISGHTALYWYRQSLGQGPEFLIYFQGTGAADDSGLPNDRFFAVRPEGSVSTLKIQRTERGDSAVYLCASSSADRAVLHFGNGTRLTVT.

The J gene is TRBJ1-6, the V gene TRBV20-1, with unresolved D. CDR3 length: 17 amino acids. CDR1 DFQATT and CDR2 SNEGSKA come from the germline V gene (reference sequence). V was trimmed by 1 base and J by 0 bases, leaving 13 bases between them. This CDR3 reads CSARGEGISSYNSPLHF. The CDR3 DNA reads TGCAGTGCTAGAGGGGAAGGAATTAGCTCCTATAATTCACCCCTCCACTTT.

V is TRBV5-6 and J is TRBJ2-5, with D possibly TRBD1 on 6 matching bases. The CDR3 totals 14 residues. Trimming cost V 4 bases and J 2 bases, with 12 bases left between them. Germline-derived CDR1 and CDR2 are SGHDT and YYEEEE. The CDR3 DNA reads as TGTGCCAGCAGCATACCGGGACAACAAGAGACCCAGTACTTC. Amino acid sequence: CASSIPGQQETQYF.

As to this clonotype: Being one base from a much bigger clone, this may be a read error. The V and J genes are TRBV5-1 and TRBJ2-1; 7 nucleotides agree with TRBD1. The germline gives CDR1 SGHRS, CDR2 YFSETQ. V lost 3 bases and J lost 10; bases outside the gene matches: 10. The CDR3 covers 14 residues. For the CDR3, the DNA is TGCGCCAGCAGCTCGGGGACAGACTTCTACGAGCAGTTCTTC. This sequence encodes CASSSGTDFYEQFF. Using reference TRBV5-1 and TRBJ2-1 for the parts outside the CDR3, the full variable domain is KAGVTQTPRYLIKTRGQQVTLSCSPISGHRSVSWYQQTPGQGLQFLFEYFSETQRNKGNFPGRFSGRQFSNSRSEMNVSTLELGDSALYLCASSSGTDFYEQFFGPGTRLTVL.

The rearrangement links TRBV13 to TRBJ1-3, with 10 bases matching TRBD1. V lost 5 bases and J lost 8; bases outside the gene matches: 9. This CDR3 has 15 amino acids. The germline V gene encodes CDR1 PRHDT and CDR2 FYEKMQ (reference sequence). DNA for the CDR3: TGTGCCAGCAGCAACGGGACAGGGGAGAAGCACACCATATATTTT. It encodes CASSNGTGEKHTIYF.

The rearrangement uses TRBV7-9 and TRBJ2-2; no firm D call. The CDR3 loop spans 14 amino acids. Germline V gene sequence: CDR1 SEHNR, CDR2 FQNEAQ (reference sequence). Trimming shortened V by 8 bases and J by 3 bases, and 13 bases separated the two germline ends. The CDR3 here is CASSRTPHTGELFF. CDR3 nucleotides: TGTGCCAGCTCCCGCACTCCCCACACCGGGGAGCTGTTTTTT.